These 19 T cell receptor beta chains came from one sample sequenced in a study of T cells after yellow fever vaccination. TCRdb fed the 5' RACE reads into MiXCR, producing one record per CDR3 protein. The data contain about 400,000 distinct CDR3 sequences, 6.2% of them seen just once; the ten biggest clones take up about 15%. Material: PBMCs, obtained 5 days after the yellow fever booster vaccination. The receptors derive from a young man who received the YFV17D yellow fever vaccine.

This clonotype has at least ten counts. The CDR3 nucleotides are TGCAGTGCTAGAGGGACCAACACTAATGAGCAGTTCTTC. It specifies CSARGTNTNEQFF. This sequence joins TRBV20-1 and TRBJ2-1; D call uncertain. The CDR3 sequence is 13 residues long. Between the trimmed V and J ends, which lost 1 base and 7 bases, there was a span of 11 bases. Germline lookup yields CDR1 DFQATT and CDR2 SNEGSKA (reference sequence).

This clonotype was observed a few times. The chain has TRBV5-1 and TRBJ1-4, with D possibly TRBD1 on 6 matching bases. This CDR3 is built from 15 residues. Germline CDR1 and CDR2: SGHRS and YFSETQ. The V end lost 4 bases, the J end lost 3 bases, and 13 bases lay between the germline ends. The CDR3 here is CASSEATGSNEKLFF. CDR3 sequence (DNA): TGCGCCAGCAGCGAGGCGACAGGATCTAATGAAAAACTGTTTTTT.

The V and J genes are TRBV27 and TRBJ2-1; unclear D gene. The CDR3 has 15 residues. CDR1 and CDR2 from the germline V gene are MNHEY and SMNVEV (reference sequence). V lost 2 bases, J lost 1 base, and 9 bases lay in between. The CDR3 protein is CASSLRLPSYNEQFF. CDR3 DNA sequence: TGTGCCAGCAGTTTACGCTTGCCATCCTACAATGAGCAGTTCTTC.

At least ten counts were recorded for this clonotype. The rearrangement links TRBV12-3 or TRBV12-4 to TRBJ2-1; a possible D gene is TRBD1 (5 bases). CDR3 length equals 16 residues. V was clipped by 3 bases and J by 6 bases, with 18 bases between them. The CDR3: CASSFRLGAPGNEQFF. The CDR3 DNA is TGTGCCAGCAGTTTTAGGTTAGGGGCACCCGGCAATGAGCAGTTCTTC.

This clonotype came up a few times. J is TRBJ2-7 and V is TRBV29-1, with D perhaps TRBD1 (6 bases). The length of the CDR3 is 14 residues. The germline CDR1 and CDR2 sequences are SQVTM and ANQGSEA. V dropped 4 bases and J dropped 7 bases, with 20 bases sitting between them. For the CDR3, the DNA is TGCAGCGTTGTTCAATTGGACAGACTCCAAGAGCAGTACTTC. Translating gives CSVVQLDRLQEQYF.

The J gene is TRBJ2-3, the V gene TRBV9; D may be TRBD1 or TRBD2 (5 bases each). The CDR3 spans 12 residues. Trimming left V 7 bases short and J 4 bases short, with 10 bases between. Per germline, CDR1 SGDLS and CDR2 YYNGEE. The CDR3: CASGGGSDTQYF. CDR3 DNA: TGTGCCAGCGGGGGTGGGTCAGATACGCAGTATTTT.

A few counts support this clonotype. The chain uses TRBV7-2 and TRBJ2-7; 14 bases line up with TRBD2. The germline gives CDR1 SGHTA, CDR2 FQGNSA. V lost 5 bases and J lost 0; bases outside the gene matches: 6. The CDR3 totals 17 residues. DNA for the CDR3: TGTGCCAGCAGCCCCCACGGACTAGCGGGAGGCTCCTACGAGCAGTACTTC. Protein product: CASSPHGLAGGSYEQYF.

The V gene is TRBV20-1, the J gene TRBJ2-7; 7 bases fit TRBD1. J lost 2 bases, V lost 6 bases, and 7 bases had no gene match. In germline, CDR1 is DFQATT, CDR2 SNEGSKA (reference sequence). The CDR3 has 13 amino acids. The DNA of the CDR3 is TGCAGTGCCATAACAGGGGACACCTACGAGCAGTACTTC. Translating it yields CSAITGDTYEQYF.

V is TRBV5-1 and J is TRBJ2-3, with no clear D. Trimming shortened V by 4 bases and J by 6 bases, and 6 bases separated the two germline ends. CDR1 SGHRS and CDR2 YFSETQ come from the germline V gene. The CDR3 has 11 residues. The DNA for the CDR3 is TGCGCCAGCAGCCACCAGGATACGCAGTATTTT. It codes for CASSHQDTQYF.

V is TRBV4-3 and J is TRBJ2-7, with D perhaps being TRBD1 or TRBD2 (5 bases each). V was clipped by 4 bases and J by 1 base, with 14 bases between them. CDR3 length equals 15 residues. Germline V gives CDR1 LGHNA, CDR2 YSLEER. CDR3 in amino acids: CASSPHSGPSYEQYF. In DNA, the CDR3 is TGCGCCAGCAGCCCCCATTCGGGGCCATCCTACGAGCAGTACTTC.

The chain uses TRBV20-1 and TRBJ2-7; tentatively, D is TRBD2 (6 bases). Germline V gene lookup returns CDR1 DFQATT and CDR2 SNEGSKA (reference sequence). V was pared by 4 bases and J by 1 base, with 17 bases between. The CDR3 covers 15 residues. This CDR3 reads CSANDRERGSYEQYF. Written as DNA, the CDR3 is TGCAGTGCTAACGACCGGGAGCGCGGGTCCTACGAGCAGTACTTC.

This clonotype was counted a few times. The genes are TRBV5-1 and TRBJ2-3; 7 bases fit TRBD2. Germline V CDR1 and CDR2: SGHRS, YFSETQ. The CDR3 has 14 residues. Losses at the gene ends were 1 base for V and 6 bases for J; bases not matched to a gene: 5. CDR3 sequence (DNA): TGCGCCAGCAGCTTGTGGCGGGAGTCGGATACGCAGTATTTT. It specifies CASSLWRESDTQYF.

This chain connects TRBV12-3 or TRBV12-4 to TRBJ2-2; D is unresolved. V gave up 5 bases and J gave up 2 bases, with 6 bases separating them. CDR3 size: 13 residues. CDR3 protein: CASSAFNTGELFF. CDR3 DNA: TGTGCCAGCAGTGCCTTCAACACCGGGGAGCTGTTTTTT.

The V gene is TRBV28, the J gene TRBJ2-3; D possibly corresponds to TRBD1 (5 bases). The V gene lost 0 bases and the J gene lost 4 bases, with 11 bases spanning the gap. CDR1 MDHEN and CDR2 SYDVKM come from the germline V gene. CDR3 length: 15 amino acids. CDR3 sequence: CASSLWGKGSDTQYF. The CDR3 DNA reads TGTGCCAGCAGTTTATGGGGAAAGGGGTCAGATACGCAGTATTTT.

This clonotype has just a few counts. This rearrangement joins TRBV7-2 to TRBJ2-2, with 14 bases matching TRBD2. V dropped 2 bases and J dropped 6; count of bases not matched to a gene: 5. Per germline, CDR1 SGHTA and CDR2 FQGNSA. The CDR3 is 17 residues long. The CDR3 sequence: CASSLRGGLAGAGELFF. CDR3 nucleotide sequence: TGTGCCAGCAGCTTACGGGGGGGACTAGCGGGAGCCGGGGAGCTGTTTTTT.

This clonotype was counted many times. The gene calls are TRBV20-1 and TRBJ2-7; 10 bases map to TRBD2. Trimming took 3 bases from V and 4 from J; bases not matched to a gene: 6. Germline V lookup: CDR1 DFQATT, CDR2 SNEGSKA (reference sequence). The CDR3 consists of 14 residues. This CDR3 reads CSASGSSGSYEQYF. The CDR3 DNA reads as TGCAGTGCTAGTGGGTCTAGCGGGAGTTACGAGCAGTACTTC.

The chain couples TRBV20-1 to TRBJ2-1, with D possibly being TRBD1 (6 bases). Trimming took off 6 bases at V and 2 bases at J, with 11 bases between the two ends. The CDR3 covers 13 residues. The germline gives CDR1 DFQATT, CDR2 SNEGSKA (reference sequence). In DNA form, the CDR3 reads TGCAGTGCGTCCAGGGGCCCCTACAATGAGCAGTTCTTC. It codes for CSASRGPYNEQFF.

This rearrangement joins TRBV29-1 to TRBJ2-1; 7 bases line up with TRBD2. Germline CDR1 and CDR2: SQVTM and ANQGSEA. The CDR3 loop spans 13 amino acids. The V and J ends lost 2 bases and 6 bases, in that order; junction bases with no gene match: 4. The chain's CDR3 is CSVESGRGNEQFF. CDR3 nucleotide sequence: TGCAGCGTTGAATCAGGGAGGGGCAATGAGCAGTTCTTC.

The chain links TRBV6-9 to TRBJ1-5; no clear D. The CDR3 is made up of 18 amino acids. CDR1 is MNHGY, CDR2 SVAAGI, per germline. The V and J ends lost 4 bases and 2 bases respectively, with 21 bases between them. CDR3 sequence reads: CASSFYEGGKGGNQPQHF. In DNA form, the CDR3 reads TGTGCCAGCAGTTTTTACGAGGGAGGTAAAGGCGGCAATCAGCCCCAGCATTTT.